Listed below are T cell receptor beta chains from one sample, sequenced in a study of tumor-infiltrating lymphocytes in localized non-small cell lung cancer. Libraries were prepared by immunoSEQ multiplex PCR; TCRdb keeps only in-frame clonotypes and omits some of them. Of about 9,300 clones listed, roughly 76% are singletons. Material: uninvolved lung tissue not adjacent to the tumor. Every receptor here comes from a human donor with non-small cell lung cancer. CDR3s include the opening cysteine and the closing phenylalanine or tryptophan. The order of the fields is V gene, J gene, clone size, D gene, CDR3 protein, CDR3 DNA. The D gene is left open where the match is weak. Expanded clones get a size class; other rows say once, few or many, or leave the size out.

v_call: TRBV19; j_call: TRBJ2-5; clone_size: .; d_call: .; cdr3_aa: CASSIGWTRGETQYF; cdr3_nt: TGTGCCAGTAGTATAGGTTGGACTAGGGGGGAGACCCAGTACTTC
v_call: TRBV28; j_call: TRBJ2-3; clone_size: .; d_call: .; cdr3_aa: CASSFIHTQYF; cdr3_nt: TGTGCCAGCAGTTTCATACATACGCAGTATTTT
v_call: TRBV5-1; j_call: TRBJ2-7; clone_size: .; d_call: TRBD1; cdr3_aa: CASSSTGQLSYEQYF; cdr3_nt: TGCGCCAGCAGCTCAACGGGACAGCTATCCTACGAGCAGTACTTC
v_call: TRBV30; j_call: TRBJ2-7; clone_size: .; d_call: .; cdr3_aa: CAWTKISYEQYF; cdr3_nt: TGTGCCTGGACAAAGATATCCTACGAGCAGTACTTC
v_call: TRBV29-1; j_call: TRBJ2-3; clone_size: few; d_call: TRBD2; cdr3_aa: CSVERLAGGLDTQYF; cdr3_nt: TGCAGCGTCGAACGACTAGCGGGAGGGCTCGATACGCAGTATTTT
v_call: TRBV29-1; j_call: TRBJ2-3; clone_size: .; d_call: TRBD2; cdr3_aa: CSVDAGGTDTQYF; cdr3_nt: TGCAGCGTTGACGCGGGAGGGACAGATACGCAGTATTTT
v_call: TRBV11-2; j_call: TRBJ2-5; clone_size: few; d_call: .; cdr3_aa: CASSLAGRLETQYF; cdr3_nt: TGTGCCAGCAGCTTAGCCGGCAGGTTGGAGACCCAGTACTTC
v_call: TRBV5-6; j_call: TRBJ1-5; clone_size: .; d_call: .; cdr3_aa: CASSLEGRNQPQHF; cdr3_nt: TGTGCCAGCAGCTTGGAAGGGCGCAATCAGCCCCAGCATTTT
v_call: TRBV6-5; j_call: TRBJ1-1; clone_size: .; d_call: .; cdr3_aa: CASSYSPGIGTEAFF; cdr3_nt: TGTGCCAGCAGTTATTCGCCGGGGATTGGTACTGAAGCTTTCTTT
v_call: TRBV28; j_call: TRBJ1-2; clone_size: .; d_call: TRBD1; cdr3_aa: CASRLTGGGTNYGYTF; cdr3_nt: TGTGCCAGCAGACTCACAGGGGGGGGAACCAACTATGGCTACACCTTC
v_call: TRBV28; j_call: TRBJ2-6; clone_size: few; d_call: .; cdr3_aa: CASSIQGSGANVLTF; cdr3_nt: TGTGCCAGCAGCATACAGGGCTCTGGGGCCAACGTCCTGACTTTC
v_call: TRBV19; j_call: TRBJ2-7; clone_size: .; d_call: .; cdr3_aa: CASSMGVGEQYF; cdr3_nt: TGTGCCAGTAGTATGGGGGTTGGCGAGCAGTACTTC
v_call: TRBV7-3; j_call: TRBJ2-7; clone_size: .; d_call: .; cdr3_aa: CASSLAPNYEQYF; cdr3_nt: TGTGCCAGCAGCTTAGCCCCGAACTACGAGCAGTACTTC
v_call: TRBV28; j_call: TRBJ2-5; clone_size: .; d_call: .; cdr3_aa: CASSKYGGGDETQYF; cdr3_nt: TGTGCCAGCAGTAAATACGGAGGGGGCGATGAGACCCAGTACTTC
v_call: TRBV11-2; j_call: TRBJ2-2; clone_size: .; d_call: .; cdr3_aa: CASSLDRDEVVSGELFF; cdr3_nt: TGTGCCAGCAGCTTAGATCGCGACGAAGTGGTATCCGGGGAGCTGTTTTTT
v_call: TRBV6-1; j_call: TRBJ2-7; clone_size: .; d_call: .; cdr3_aa: CASSRSGREREQYF; cdr3_nt: TGTGCCAGCAGTCGGAGCGGCAGGGAGCGCGAGCAGTACTTC
v_call: TRBV7-8; j_call: TRBJ2-1; clone_size: few; d_call: .; cdr3_aa: CASSLTGTYQTIYNEQFF; cdr3_nt: TGTGCCAGCAGCTTAACGGGGACTTACCAAACCATCTACAATGAGCAGTTCTTC
v_call: TRBV28; j_call: TRBJ2-3; clone_size: .; d_call: .; cdr3_aa: CALRTQGGDTQYF; cdr3_nt: TGTGCCCTACGGACCCAAGGAGGAGATACGCAGTATTTT
v_call: TRBV18; j_call: TRBJ2-7; clone_size: .; d_call: .; cdr3_aa: CASSPPSADEQYF; cdr3_nt: TGTGCCAGCTCACCACCATCCGCTGACGAGCAGTACTTC
v_call: TRBV7-2; j_call: TRBJ1-1; clone_size: .; d_call: .; cdr3_aa: CASSLARVITEAFF; cdr3_nt: TGTGCCAGCAGCTTAGCCCGCGTGATTACTGAAGCTTTCTTT
v_call: TRBV29-1; j_call: TRBJ2-1; clone_size: .; d_call: .; cdr3_aa: CSVDVRSSSSYNEQFF; cdr3_nt: TGCAGCGTCGACGTAAGATCCTCCAGCTCCTACAATGAGCAGTTCTTC
v_call: TRBV7-6; j_call: TRBJ2-7; clone_size: .; d_call: .; cdr3_aa: CASSLFPRGNSYEQYF; cdr3_nt: TGTGCCAGCAGCTTATTCCCCCGGGGGAATTCCTACGAGCAGTACTTC
v_call: TRBV7-9; j_call: TRBJ2-7; clone_size: .; d_call: .; cdr3_aa: CASSLGMGWDYEQYF; cdr3_nt: TGTGCCAGCAGCTTAGGGATGGGATGGGACTACGAGCAGTACTTC
v_call: TRBV7-9; j_call: TRBJ2-3; clone_size: .; d_call: .; cdr3_aa: CASSLDASTDTQYF; cdr3_nt: TGTGCCAGCAGCTTAGACGCTAGCACAGATACGCAGTATTTT
v_call: TRBV27; j_call: TRBJ2-3; clone_size: .; d_call: .; cdr3_aa: CASSLLKATDTQYF; cdr3_nt: TGTGCCAGCAGTTTACTTAAGGCAACAGATACGCAGTATTTT
v_call: TRBV19; j_call: TRBJ2-2; clone_size: .; d_call: TRBD2; cdr3_aa: CASGEPLPGSSGRAGGELFF; cdr3_nt: TGTGCCAGTGGTGAACCTTTGCCAGGCAGTAGCGGGAGGGCCGGCGGGGAGCTGTTTTTT
v_call: TRBV7-7; j_call: TRBJ2-7; clone_size: .; d_call: .; cdr3_aa: CASSLRVGLNYEQYF; cdr3_nt: TGTGCTAGCAGCTTAAGGGTGGGGCTAAACTACGAGCAGTACTTC
v_call: TRBV5-4; j_call: TRBJ2-7; clone_size: .; d_call: TRBD2; cdr3_aa: CASSLGTSGRTEQYF; cdr3_nt: TGTGCCAGCAGCTTGGGGACTAGCGGGAGGACCGAGCAGTACTTC
v_call: TRBV2; j_call: TRBJ2-1; clone_size: .; d_call: .; cdr3_aa: CASSQGFSYNEQFF; cdr3_nt: TGTGCCAGCAGTCAAGGGTTCTCCTACAATGAGCAGTTCTTC
v_call: TRBV27; j_call: TRBJ2-6; clone_size: .; d_call: .; cdr3_aa: CASSPIQGPGANVLTF; cdr3_nt: TGTGCCAGCAGTCCCATACAGGGACCCGGGGCCAACGTCCTGACTTTC
v_call: TRBV7-3; j_call: TRBJ2-3; clone_size: .; d_call: .; cdr3_aa: CATAANEGSTDTQYF; cdr3_nt: TGTGCCACTGCGGCGAATGAGGGGAGCACAGATACGCAGTATTTT
v_call: TRBV5-4; j_call: TRBJ2-7; clone_size: .; d_call: TRBD2; cdr3_aa: CASSRAGAGLWGEQYF; cdr3_nt: TGTGCCAGCAGCCGAGCGGGGGCAGGGCTATGGGGCGAGCAGTACTTC
v_call: TRBV19; j_call: TRBJ2-2; clone_size: .; d_call: TRBD1; cdr3_aa: CALQGANTGELFF; cdr3_nt: TGTGCCCTACAGGGGGCGAACACCGGGGAGCTGTTTTTT
v_call: TRBV6-1; j_call: TRBJ2-7; clone_size: .; d_call: .; cdr3_aa: CASSFSYEQYF; cdr3_nt: TGTGCCAGCAGCTTTTCCTACGAGCAGTACTTC
v_call: TRBV9; j_call: TRBJ2-3; clone_size: .; d_call: TRBD2; cdr3_aa: CASSVDASGKTDTQYF; cdr3_nt: TGTGCCAGCAGCGTAGATGCTAGCGGGAAGACAGATACGCAGTATTTT
v_call: TRBV5-6; j_call: TRBJ2-1; clone_size: .; d_call: .; cdr3_aa: CASSLGGSSYNEQFF; cdr3_nt: TGTGCCAGCAGCTTGGGAGGTAGCTCCTACAATGAGCAGTTCTTC
v_call: TRBV7-7; j_call: TRBJ2-2; clone_size: few; d_call: .; cdr3_aa: CASSPPGGTGELFF; cdr3_nt: TGTGCTAGCAGCCCCCCCGGGGGAACCGGGGAGCTGTTTTTT
v_call: TRBV6-6; j_call: TRBJ2-5; clone_size: .; d_call: TRBD2; cdr3_aa: CASSYGSGRFQETQYF; cdr3_nt: TGTGCCAGCAGTTACGGGAGCGGGAGGTTCCAAGAGACCCAGTACTTC
v_call: TRBV28; j_call: TRBJ2-1; clone_size: .; d_call: TRBD1; cdr3_aa: CASRDSDYNEQFF; cdr3_nt: TGTGCCAGCCGGGACAGCGACTACAATGAGCAGTTCTTC
v_call: TRBV9; j_call: TRBJ2-3; clone_size: .; d_call: TRBD2; cdr3_aa: CASSVGTSGIDTQYF; cdr3_nt: TGTGCCAGCAGCGTAGGGACTAGCGGGATAGATACGCAGTATTTT
v_call: TRBV9; j_call: TRBJ1-5; clone_size: .; d_call: .; cdr3_aa: CASSGSGRWNQPQHF; cdr3_nt: TGTGCCAGCAGCGGATCGGGAAGGTGGAATCAGCCCCAGCATTTT
v_call: TRBV7-8; j_call: TRBJ2-7; clone_size: .; d_call: TRBD1; cdr3_aa: CASSHRGGQGIYEQYF; cdr3_nt: TGTGCCAGCAGTCATAGGGGGGGACAGGGGATTTACGAGCAGTACTTC
v_call: TRBV9; j_call: TRBJ2-1; clone_size: .; d_call: TRBD2; cdr3_aa: CASRPGLAGNEQFF; cdr3_nt: TGTGCCAGCAGGCCGGGGTTAGCGGGTAATGAGCAGTTCTTC
v_call: TRBV5-4; j_call: TRBJ2-7; clone_size: .; d_call: TRBD1; cdr3_aa: CASSLRQGDFYEQYF; cdr3_nt: TGTGCCAGCAGCCTAAGACAGGGAGATTTCTACGAGCAGTACTTC
v_call: TRBV20-1; j_call: TRBJ2-7; clone_size: .; d_call: .; cdr3_aa: CSASFSEEQYF; cdr3_nt: TGCAGTGCTTCCTTTAGCGAGGAGCAGTACTTC